The 9 T cell receptor beta chains below were found in one sample sequenced in a study of cytomegalovirus exposure and HLA in healthy donors. Primers for the PCR totalled 60 Vbeta and 13 Jbeta. Method: immunoSEQ multiplex PCR; TCRdb's copy keeps in-frame clones and lacks some. The repertoire holds about 110,000 clones, with roughly three quarters as singletons. Sample: PBMCs. These TCRs come from a male donor in good health and CMV-seronegative.

The chain joins TRBV6-5 to TRBJ1-6, with 7 nucleotides matching TRBD1. The CDR3 has 14 amino acids. Germline assignment: CDR1 MNHEY and CDR2 SVGAGI. V gave up 2 bases and J gave up 13 bases; unmatched junction bases: 8. CDR3 nucleotide sequence: TGTGCCAGCAGTTACAATGACAGGGCGCCCCCCCTCCACTTT. Protein: CASSYNDRAPPLHF.

The chain carries TRBV10-3 and TRBJ2-5, with TRBD2 matching over 7 bases. V lost 11 bases and J lost 2; bases outside the gene matches: 8. Germline CDR1 ENHRY, CDR2 SYGVKD. The CDR3 totals 13 residues. CDR3 nucleotides: TGTGCCCTGAGGGCTAGCGGACAAGAGACCCAGTACTTC. Translation gives CALRASGQETQYF.

This rearrangement joins TRBV25-1 to TRBJ2-5; 9 nucleotides match TRBD2. This CDR3 comprises 15 residues. The J segment lost 4 bases and the V segment lost 1 base, leaving 4 bases of the junction unmatched. The V gene's germline CDR1 is MGHDK and CDR2 SYGVNS. The CDR3: CASSEWLAGSETQYF. For the CDR3, the DNA is TGTGCCAGCAGTGAATGGCTAGCGGGATCAGAGACCCAGTACTTC.

This clone appeared once. The chain has TRBV18 and TRBJ1-2; tentatively, D is TRBD1 (6 bases). This CDR3 has 14 amino acids. The V end was cut by 5 bases, the J end by 2 bases, with 12 bases between. Germline V lookup: CDR1 KGHSH, CDR2 LQKENI. The CDR3 sequence: CASSTRQGNYGYTF. CDR3 sequence (DNA): TGTGCCAGCTCAACCCGGCAGGGGAACTATGGCTACACCTTC.

This chain joins TRBV6-1 and TRBJ2-5, with D possibly matching TRBD2 (6 bases). Trimming took 2 bases from V and 13 from J, leaving 20 bases between them. The CDR3 spans 14 residues. The germline CDR1 and CDR2 sequences are MNHNS and SASEGT. CDR3: CASSENWGRRHRYF. The CDR3 DNA reads as TGTGCCAGCAGTGAAAATTGGGGGAGGCGACATAGGTACTTC.

CDR3 DNA sequence: TGTGCCAGCAGCTTTTCGGGAACCCCAGATAAGCAGTACTTC. Amino acids: CASSFSGTPDKQYF. This chain links TRBV7-2 with TRBJ2-7, with TRBD2 as a possible D gene (5 bases). The CDR3 contains 14 residues. Germline CDR1 reads SGHTA; CDR2 reads FQGNSA. The V end was cut by 3 bases, the J end by 8 bases, with 17 bases between.

This chain joins TRBV5-6 and TRBJ2-5, with D perhaps matching TRBD2 (5 bases). Gene TRBJ2-7 matches the end of the DNA better, so the J call may be wrong. The CDR3 covers 14 residues. Germline V CDR1 and CDR2: SGHDT, YYEEEE. As DNA, the CDR3 is TGTGCCAGCAGGACTATGAGAGGAAAGTACGAGCAGTACTTC. It specifies CASRTMRGKYEQYF.

This clone has only one observation. The chain has TRBV19 and TRBJ1-5; no definite D call. CDR1 LNHDA and CDR2 SQIVND come from the germline V gene (reference sequence). The CDR3 has 15 residues. The V gene lost 3 bases and the J gene lost 4 bases, with 13 bases spanning the gap. The CDR3 sequence is CASSIEGVVNQPQHF. For the CDR3, the DNA is TGTGCCAGTAGTATCGAGGGCGTTGTAAATCAGCCCCAGCATTTT. The full variable domain, in which reference TRBV19 and TRBJ1-5 provide the parts outside the CDR3, is DGGITQSPKYLFRKEGQNVTLSCEQNLNHDAMYWYRQDPGQGLRLIYYSQIVNDFQKGDIAEGYSVSREKKESFPLTVTSAQKNPTAFYLCASSIEGVVNQPQHFGDGTRLSIL.

The V gene is TRBV6-5, the J gene TRBJ2-1; tentatively, D is TRBD1 (5 bases). This CDR3 spans 15 amino acids. V lost 2 bases and J lost 2, with 10 bases in between. CDR1 is MNHEY, CDR2 SVGAGI, per germline. The CDR3 DNA reads as TGTGCCAGCAGTTACGGGGCTACTACCTACAATGAGCAGTTCTTC. Translated: CASSYGATTYNEQFF.